Shown below are 22 T cell receptor beta chains from a single sample sequenced in a study of T cell repertoires in aging, cancer and after chemotherapy. Multiplex touch-down PCR with TRB-A/B primers amplified rearranged V-D-J TRB sequences. TCRdb re-analysed the multiplex PCR reads in MiXCR, keeping a single row per CDR3 protein. The sample carries some 11,000 distinct CDR3 sequences, more than 35% recorded once. Peripheral blood genomic DNA, not sorted cells or RNA, was the template. Sequencing was performed on blood. The source is a human donor in good health.

This clonotype was recorded a few times. V is TRBV5-4 and J is TRBJ1-2; possibly TRBD1 for D (5 bases). This CDR3 spans 14 amino acids. The germline V gene encodes CDR1 SGHNT and CDR2 YYREEE (reference sequence). Between the trimmed V and J ends, which lost 3 bases and 8 bases, there was a span of 17 bases. CDR3 DNA: TGTGCCAGCAGCTCTCAGGACCTAAGGGACGGCTACACCTTC. Translation gives CASSSQDLRDGYTF.

This clonotype was counted only a few times. The gene calls are TRBV12-3 or TRBV12-4 and TRBJ1-3; D may be TRBD1 (5 bases). This CDR3 is built from 16 residues. Trimming shortened V by 6 bases and J by 2 bases, and 17 bases separated the two germline ends. CDR3 residues: CASSSLGGLTGNTIYF. In nucleotides, the CDR3 is TGTGCCAGCAGCTCCCTGGGGGGGTTGACTGGAAACACCATATATTTT.

This clonotype appeared a single time. V and J are TRBV12-3 or TRBV12-4 and TRBJ1-3; 8 bases align to TRBD1. After removal of 7 bases from V and 1 base from J, the junction contained 12 bases not matched to a gene. This CDR3 has 17 residues. DNA of the CDR3: TGTGCCAGCACCCTTACAGGGGGTTCTGGATCTGGAAACACCATATATTTT. It codes for CASTLTGGSGSGNTIYF.

The chain carries TRBV2 and TRBJ1-2, with D unresolved. Germline values: CDR1 SNHLY, CDR2 FYNNEI. V lost 4 bases and J 4 bases, leaving 4 bases between the germline ends. The CDR3 extends over 11 amino acids. The CDR3 protein is CASSGGYGYTF. The CDR3 DNA reads as TGTGCCAGCAGTGGAGGCTATGGCTACACCTTC.

The genes are TRBV6-5 and TRBJ2-2; D perhaps matches TRBD2 (5 bases). The CDR3 sequence is 15 residues long. Trimming removed 10 bases from V and 2 bases from J, with 17 bases in between. Germline CDR1 and CDR2: MNHEY and SVGAGI. The CDR3 region is CATAPGLQNTGELFF. The CDR3 DNA is TGTGCCACTGCGCCCGGACTCCAAAACACCGGGGAGCTGTTTTTT.

The chain carries TRBV18 and TRBJ2-3, with 9 positions matching TRBD2. The junction had 7 bases not matched to a gene; V was cut back by 2 bases and J by 4 bases. The CDR3 consists of 16 residues. In germline, CDR1 is KGHSH, CDR2 LQKENI. The CDR3 DNA reads as TGTGCCAGCTCACCAGCAGATAGCGGGAGCGCAGATACGCAGTATTTT. Its translation: CASSPADSGSADTQYF. The whole variable domain, filled in from reference TRBV18 and TRBJ2-3, reads NAGVMQNPRHLVRRRGQEARLRCSPMKGHSHVYWYRQLPEEGLKFMVYLQKENIIDESGMPKERFSAEFPKEGPSILRIQQVVRGDSAAYFCASSPADSGSADTQYFGPGTRLTVL.

On this clonotype itself: One base away lies a much larger clone, so this may be a sequencing read error. The chain carries TRBV20-1 and TRBJ1-2; possible D gene TRBD1, 6 bases. This CDR3 has 13 amino acids. CDR1 is DFQATT and CDR2 is SNEGSKA in the germline V gene (reference sequence). The chain's CDR3 is CIASTGRGSGYTF. CDR3 nucleotide sequence: TGCATTGCTAGTACAGGGCGGGGGAGTGGCTACACCTTC.

In the case of this clonotype: Sequence at one end of the junction differs from germline and may be a read error. V gene TRBV28 combines with J gene TRBJ2-7; D remains ambiguous. The germline gives CDR1 MDHEN, CDR2 SYDVKM. The CDR3 has 14 amino acids. The DNA for the CDR3 is TGTGCCAGCAGTCTCCCCCGACTTAAAAACGAGAAGTACTTC. Translated, it gives CASSLPRLKNEKYF.

The chain employs TRBV7-2 and TRBJ1-2; TRBD1 aligns across 7 bases. The CDR3 runs 14 residues. CDR1 and CDR2 (germline): SGHTA, FQGNSA. The junction had 6 bases not matched to a gene; V was cut back by 1 base and J by 7 bases. The CDR3 DNA follows: TGTGCCAGCAGCTTAGACAGGGGTCGGCCTGGCTACACCTTC. Translated, it gives CASSLDRGRPGYTF.

The V gene is TRBV7-2, the J gene TRBJ1-1, with D possibly matching TRBD1 (5 bases). V lost 7 bases, J lost 1 base, and 13 bases lay in between. Germline V gene sequence: CDR1 SGHTA, CDR2 FQGNSA. This CDR3 is built from 14 residues. CDR3 bases: TGTGCCAGCAAGGCCGGCAGGGCGAACACTGAAGCTTTCTTT. It yields the protein CASKAGRANTEAFF. The whole variable domain, remainder taken from reference TRBV7-2 and TRBJ1-1, is GAGVSQSPSNKVTEKGKDVELRCDPISGHTALYWYRQSLGQGLEFLIYFQGNSAPDKSGLPSDRFSAERTGGSVSTLTIQRTQQEDSAVYLCASKAGRANTEAFFGQGTRLTVV.

The chain joins TRBV20-1 to TRBJ1-6; a possible D gene is TRBD1 (5 bases). Germline CDR1 is DFQATT and CDR2 is SNEGSKA (reference sequence). V was pared by 6 bases and J by 8 bases, with 20 bases between. This CDR3 has 15 residues. The chain's CDR3 is CSATLGGYRDSPLHF. The CDR3 bases are TGCAGTGCGACCTTGGGGGGGTATCGGGATTCACCCCTCCACTTT.

The genes are TRBV6-1 and TRBJ1-5, with D perhaps matching TRBD1 (5 bases). The CDR3 covers 13 residues. CDR1 MNHNS and CDR2 SASEGT come from the germline V gene. Trimming shortened V by 6 bases and J by 5 bases, and 11 bases separated the two germline ends. CDR3 region: CASRQGGDQPQHF. CDR3 bases: TGTGCCAGCAGGCAGGGAGGGGATCAGCCCCAGCATTTT.

The genes are TRBV7-3 and TRBJ2-3, with D hard to call. Trimming stripped 2 bases from V and 6 bases from J, with 12 bases between. This CDR3 region has 14 residues. Germline values: CDR1 SGHTA, CDR2 FQGTGA. The CDR3 region has the DNA TGTGCCAGCAGCTTAGCAGCGAGTGGGGATACGCAGTATTTT. This sequence encodes CASSLAASGDTQYF.

V is TRBV5-6 and J is TRBJ2-1; D is perhaps TRBD1 (5 bases). Germline assignment: CDR1 SGHDT and CDR2 YYEEEE. CDR3 size: 14 residues. Trimming stripped 7 bases from V and 2 bases from J, with 13 bases between. The CDR3 DNA reads as TGTGCCAGCTGTAGGGGTCATGCCTACAATGAGCAGTTCTTC. This translates into CASCRGHAYNEQFF.

Only a few counts were recorded for this clonotype. This sequence joins TRBV7-3 and TRBJ2-7; D unclear. The length of the CDR3 is 11 residues. Germline V lookup: CDR1 SGHTA, CDR2 FQGTGA. Trimming took off 3 bases at V and 5 bases at J, with 5 bases between the two ends. For the CDR3, the DNA is TGTGCCAGCAGCTTCAAAGACGAGCAGTACTTC. This codes for CASSFKDEQYF.

The rearrangement joins TRBV4-3 to TRBJ2-7, with a weak D call TRBD1 (6 bases). In germline, CDR1 is LGHNA, CDR2 YSLEER. Trimming left V 6 bases short and J 4 bases short, with 13 bases between. The CDR3 sequence is 13 residues long. CDR3 amino acids: CASRHTQGYEQYF. CDR3 sequence (DNA): TGCGCCAGCAGACATACACAGGGTTACGAGCAGTACTTC.

This clonotype has just a few counts. J is TRBJ2-1 and V is TRBV19; 10 bases agree with TRBD2. This CDR3 is 15 amino acids long. After removal of 5 bases from V and 2 bases from J, the junction contained 3 bases not matched to a gene. CDR1 is LNHDA, CDR2 SQIVND, per germline (reference sequence). Written as DNA, the CDR3 is TGTGCCAGTAGTCCTAGCGGGGGAGCCTACAATGAGCAGTTCTTC. Protein: CASSPSGGAYNEQFF.

The CDR3 here is CSVIGARSDTIYF. The CDR3 DNA sequence: TGCAGTGTCATTGGGGCAAGGTCGGACACCATATATTTT. V and J are TRBV20-1 and TRBJ1-3; D possibly corresponds to TRBD1 (5 bases). V shed 7 bases and J shed 8 bases, with 18 bases lying between them. The CDR3 length is 13 residues. Germline V gives CDR1 DFQATT, CDR2 SNEGSKA (reference sequence).

The sample holds a few counts of this clonotype. The chain links TRBV29-1 to TRBJ1-4; D remains unclear. CDR1 and CDR2 from the germline V gene are SQVTM and ANQGSEA. The CDR3 spans 14 residues. V lost 4 bases and J lost 7, with 16 bases in between. The CDR3 loop is CSVGGDKGVEKLFF. The CDR3 bases are TGCAGCGTTGGTGGGGATAAAGGTGTTGAAAAACTGTTTTTT.

This clonotype was found a few times. CDR3 amino acids: CASSEAPRGTEAFF. In DNA form, the CDR3 reads TGTGCCAGCAGTGAGGCCCCCCGGGGAACTGAAGCTTTCTTT. The gene calls are TRBV6-1 and TRBJ1-1; no clear D. Trimming pared 3 bases from V and 5 bases from J, leaving 13 bases between. The length of the CDR3 is 14 residues. CDR1 is MNHNS and CDR2 is SASEGT in the germline V gene.

This clonotype was detected only a few times. The rearrangement uses TRBV19 and TRBJ2-7, with TRBD1 as a possible D gene (6 bases). CDR3 length: 11 amino acids. The germline V and J ends were trimmed by 7 bases and 5 bases, with 9 bases remaining between them. Germline assignment: CDR1 LNHDA and CDR2 SQIVND (reference sequence). CDR3 sequence (DNA): TGTGCCAGTATACAGGGCCACGAGCAGTACTTC. It codes for CASIQGHEQYF.

The chain employs TRBV19 and TRBJ1-3; D is uncertain. The ends were cut back, 7 bases at V and 2 bases at J, with 12 bases in the middle. The CDR3 is 14 residues long. CDR1 LNHDA and CDR2 SQIVND come from the germline V gene (reference sequence). The CDR3 nucleotides are TGTGCCAGTATTCCCATCGCGGCTGGAAACACCATATATTTT. It encodes CASIPIAAGNTIYF. Full variable domain (outside the CDR3, taken from reference TRBV19 and TRBJ1-3): DGGITQSPKYLFRKEGQNVTLSCEQNLNHDAMYWYRQDPGQGLRLIYYSQIVNDFQKGDIAEGYSVSREKKESFPLTVTSAQKNPTAFYLCASIPIAAGNTIYFGEGSWLTVV.